Sequencing of this T cell receptor (beta chain) was carried out in a study of blood T cell repertoires in COVID-19. Study in general: Collection of acute and convalescent COVID-19 samples took place in the United States, Italy and Spain. Sources were T cells, B-cell-depleted T cells, or PBMCs; the material itself was cDNA or gDNA.

The germline gives CDR1 SGHVS, CDR2 FQNEAQ. V lost 4 bases and J lost 5, with 15 bases in between. The CDR3 length is 15 residues. Clones were read by immunoSEQ multiplex PCR, and TCRdb kept only the in-frame ones, dropping some. Counted here are some 180,000 clones, about 88% occurring once; the ten biggest clones make up roughly a sixth. The origin of this receptor is a man in his fifties or sixties with COVID-19, enrolled during active disease. The sequenced sample consisted of peripheral blood. The J gene is TRBJ1-5, the V gene TRBV7-8, with a tentative D call TRBD1 (5 bases). The CDR3 here is CASSSSGGADQPQHF. CDR3 sequence (DNA): TGTGCCAGCAGCTCTTCGGGAGGGGCCGATCAGCCCCAGCATTTT.